This is a list of T cell receptor beta chains from one sample in a study of T cell responses to AZD1222 COVID-19 vaccine. The assay was immunoSEQ multiplex PCR, and TCRdb's table has in-frame clones only and misses some. The sample yields 150,000 or so clones, roughly 92% seen once. The sample in question was peripheral blood, obtained 28 days after the second AZD1222 dose. The receptors shown here come from an adult who received the AZD1222 COVID-19 vaccine. Each CDR3 is given with its conserved first and last residue. D genes are given only for firm matches. Expanded clones are given a class, and other clones once, few, many or no size at all.

v_call	j_call	clone_size	d_call	cdr3_aa	cdr3_nt
TRBV28	TRBJ1-2	few	TRBD1	CASSLWEGTGGGGYTF	TGTGCCAGCAGTTTATGGGAGGGGACAGGGGGCGGTGGCTACACCTTC
TRBV11-2	TRBJ2-5	NA	TRBD2	CASSSRGGGETQYF	TGTGCCAGCAGCTCCCGCGGGGGAGGGGAGACCCAGTACTTC
TRBV2	TRBJ1-3	NA	NA	CASSEARAASSGNTIYF	TGTGCCAGCAGTGAAGCGCGGGCTGCGAGCTCTGGAAACACCATATATTTT
TRBV13	TRBJ2-3	NA	TRBD2	CASSFPGSGGSTDTQYF	TGTGCCAGCAGCTTCCCAGGGAGCGGGGGTAGCACAGATACGCAGTATTTT
TRBV2	TRBJ2-4	NA	NA	CASSVGGAGSVTKNIQYF	TGTGCCAGCAGTGTCGGAGGGGCCGGTTCCGTTACCAAAAACATTCAGTACTTC
TRBV5-4	TRBJ1-2	NA	NA	CASSLVAGNGYTF	TGTGCCAGCAGCTTGGTGGCAGGAAATGGCTACACCTTC
TRBV7-9	TRBJ1-1	NA	NA	CAVVSGSMNTEAFF	TGTGCCGTCGTTTCGGGCAGCATGAACACTGAAGCTTTCTTT
TRBV11-2	TRBJ2-2	NA	TRBD2	CASSSLGRGDNTGELFF	TGTGCCAGCAGCTCATTAGGGAGGGGCGATAACACCGGGGAGCTGTTTTTT
TRBV19	TRBJ2-3	NA	NA	CASSISRGRHTDTQYF	TGTGCCAGTAGTATCTCGAGGGGCAGACACACAGATACGCAGTATTTT
TRBV7-9	TRBJ2-3	few	TRBD2	CASTRSSGSNTQYF	TGTGCCAGCACCCGATCTAGCGGGAGTAATACGCAGTATTTT
TRBV7-9	TRBJ2-1	NA	TRBD2	CASSFSAGGPYNEQFF	TGTGCCAGCAGCTTTTCGGCGGGGGGGCCTTACAATGAGCAGTTCTTC
TRBV5-1	TRBJ2-7	NA	NA	CASSFLPAYEQYF	TGCGCCAGCAGCTTTCTCCCGGCCTACGAGCAGTACTTC
TRBV14	TRBJ1-3	NA	NA	CASSQAGSGRYAGNTIYF	TGTGCCAGCAGCCAAGCTGGGTCAGGAAGATACGCTGGAAACACCATATATTTT
TRBV14	TRBJ2-1	NA	NA	CASSQFLLHISYNEQFF	TGTGCCAGCAGCCAATTTTTGCTACACATCTCCTACAATGAGCAGTTCTTC
TRBV11-1	TRBJ1-1	NA	TRBD1	CASSFDRVDTEAFF	TGTGCCAGCAGTTTCGACAGGGTTGATACTGAAGCTTTCTTT
TRBV27	TRBJ2-3	NA	NA	CASSGGITGTDTQYF	TGTGCCAGCAGCGGCGGGATAACGGGCACAGATACGCAGTATTTT
TRBV14	TRBJ2-1	NA	NA	CASRRAENYNEQFF	TGTGCCAGCCGTCGGGCGGAAAACTACAATGAGCAGTTCTTC
TRBV27	TRBJ1-1	NA	NA	CASRTLQGNTEAFF	TGTGCCAGCAGAACCCTACAGGGGAACACTGAAGCTTTCTTT
TRBV5-1	TRBJ2-7	NA	TRBD2	CASSLLAGGLTYEQYF	TGCGCCAGCAGCTTACTAGCGGGAGGACTAACCTACGAGCAGTACTTC
TRBV12-5	TRBJ2-7	NA	NA	CASGFGGRPYEQYF	TGTGCTAGTGGTTTCGGGGGGCGCCCCTACGAGCAGTACTTC
TRBV12-3/TRBV12-4	TRBJ2-7	NA	NA	CASSLHYEQYF	TGTGCCAGCAGTCTACACTACGAGCAGTACTTC
TRBV28	TRBJ1-5	few	TRBD1	CASRGTGNNQPQHF	TGTGCCAGCAGGGGGACAGGGAACAATCAGCCCCAGCATTTT
TRBV28	TRBJ2-3	NA	TRBD2	CASSLGLGLAGVADTQYF	TGTGCCAGCAGTTTAGGATTGGGACTAGCGGGAGTTGCCGATACGCAGTATTTT
TRBV5-1	TRBJ1-6	NA	TRBD1	CASSQGTGNSPLHF	TGCGCCAGCAGCCAAGGGACAGGGAATTCACCCCTCCACTTT
TRBV9	TRBJ2-7	NA	TRBD2	CASSPRLGGSYEQYF	TGTGCCAGCAGCCCCAGGTTGGGGGGGTCCTACGAGCAGTACTTC
TRBV28	TRBJ2-7	once	TRBD2	CASSLGGTRLSEQYF	TGTGCCAGCAGTTTGGGTGGGACTAGGTTGAGTGAGCAGTACTTC
TRBV5-4	TRBJ2-2	NA	TRBD2	CASSRLGLAGGTGELFF	TGTGCCAGCAGCCGATTGGGGCTAGCGGGAGGCACCGGGGAGCTGTTTTTT
TRBV21-1	TRBJ1-2	many	NA	CASRRGSGGANYGYTF	TGTGCCAGCAGGCGTGGGTCCGGCGGAGCTAACTATGGCTACACCTTC
TRBV13	TRBJ2-1	NA	TRBD2	CASSLDRSSGRNNEQFF	TGTGCCAGCAGCTTAGACCGCTCTAGCGGGAGGAATAATGAGCAGTTCTTC
TRBV20-1	TRBJ2-5	NA	NA	CSASLARRERETQYF	TGCAGTGCTAGTCTAGCTAGACGGGAGAGAGAGACCCAGTACTTC
TRBV9	TRBJ2-3	NA	TRBD2	CASSHPGLAGGRYSTDTQYF	TGTGCCAGCAGTCACCCTGGCCTAGCGGGGGGAAGATATAGCACAGATACGCAGTATTTT
TRBV20-1	TRBJ1-3	NA	NA	CSAPSGNTIYF	TGCAGTGCTCCATCTGGAAACACCATATATTTT
TRBV18	TRBJ2-7	NA	TRBD2	CASSPPTGTRVSYEQYF	TGTGCCAGCTCTCCCCCGACCGGGACTAGAGTTTCCTACGAGCAGTACTTC
TRBV7-9	TRBJ2-7	NA	NA	CASSEGPQGTIHEQYF	TGTGCCAGCAGCGAGGGCCCGCAGGGGACCATTCACGAGCAGTACTTC
TRBV7-2	TRBJ2-1	once	TRBD2	CASSRSGGFNNEQFF	TGTGCCAGCAGCAGGAGCGGGGGGTTCAACAATGAGCAGTTCTTC
TRBV12-3/TRBV12-4	TRBJ2-1	NA	TRBD1	CASSPDRVNEQFF	TGTGCCAGCAGTCCTGACAGGGTAAACGAGCAGTTCTTC